One and the same sample provided the 11 T cell receptor beta chains below, sequenced in a study of blood T cells in healthy people across ages. The use of a sample-barcoded 5' primer and a J-beta primer mix characterized a second PCR of about 6 to 12 cycles. In TCRdb, the 5' RACE reads were re-called with MiXCR into one record per CDR3 protein. The sample includes approximately 600,000 distinct CDR3 sequences, about 53% of them seen just once. The sample taken for sequencing was blood. Receptors originate from a man aged 55 to 69 in good health.

This chain connects TRBV6-6 to TRBJ2-3; 10 bases agree with TRBD1. Trimming took 5 bases from V and 4 from J; bases not matched to a gene: 6. Germline assignment: CDR1 MNHNY and CDR2 SVGAGI (reference sequence). CDR3 size: 15 residues. The CDR3 loop is CASSNPGQGSDTQYF. DNA of the CDR3: TGTGCCAGCAGTAACCCGGGACAGGGGTCAGATACGCAGTATTTT.

J is TRBJ2-5 and V is TRBV10-3, with D perhaps matching TRBD2 (6 bases). The CDR3 is 15 amino acids. The germline CDR1 and CDR2 sequences are ENHRY and SYGVKD. V was trimmed by 2 bases and J by 2 bases, leaving 12 bases between them. This chain's CDR3 is CAISEVGTVQETQYF. CDR3 sequence (DNA): TGTGCCATCAGTGAGGTTGGGACTGTACAAGAGACCCAGTACTTC.

The chain is built from TRBV7-2 and TRBJ1-2; 9 nucleotides match TRBD1. CDR3 length: 16 amino acids. Trimming took 3 bases from V and 4 from J; bases not matched to a gene: 9. The germline gives CDR1 SGHTA, CDR2 FQGNSA. The CDR3 here is CASSLQQGALGYGYTF. In DNA form, the CDR3 reads TGTGCCAGCAGCTTGCAACAGGGGGCTTTGGGCTATGGCTACACCTTC.

A note on this clonotype: At one boundary the junction diverges from the germline segment, which might be a read error. The chain uses TRBV12-3 or TRBV12-4 and TRBJ2-3; perhaps D is TRBD1 or TRBD2 (5 bases each). CDR3 size: 11 residues. The CDR3 bases are TGTGGAAGAGGGACCACAGATGCGCAGTATTTT. Protein sequence: CGRGTTDAQYF.

The chain couples TRBV2 to TRBJ2-3; 9 bases match TRBD2. Germline V CDR1 and CDR2: SNHLY, FYNNEI. The CDR3 runs to 17 residues. Trimming took 5 bases from V and 5 from J; bases not matched to a gene: 14. CDR3 sequence: CASSPLSAGGTGDTQYF. CDR3 nucleotides: TGTGCCAGCAGTCCTTTGTCAGCGGGGGGCACTGGAGATACGCAGTATTTT.

The chain joins TRBV24-1 to TRBJ2-7; TRBD1 might be the D (6 bases). CDR3 length: 19 residues. Germline CDR1 and CDR2: KGHDR and SFDVKD. Trimming pared 0 bases from V and 2 bases from J, leaving 22 bases between. Here the CDR3 DNA reads TGTGCCACCAGTGATTTGCAAGTAGGGACAATCAATCCGCCCTACGAGCAGTACTTC. It specifies CATSDLQVGTINPPYEQYF.

This clonotype was recorded a few times. The genes are TRBV7-9 and TRBJ2-7; 8 bases agree with TRBD1. There are 14 residues in the CDR3. J gave up 2 bases and V 8 bases, and 8 bases lay outside the gene matches. CDR1 SEHNR and CDR2 FQNEAQ come from the germline V gene (reference sequence). CDR3 sequence reads: CASSIGTGAYEQYF. CDR3 DNA: TGTGCCAGCTCGATCGGGACAGGAGCCTACGAGCAGTACTTC.

This sequence joins TRBV6-1 and TRBJ1-2, with TRBD1 as a possible D gene (6 bases). The ends were cut back, 7 bases at V and 6 bases at J, with 12 bases in the middle. This CDR3 has 12 amino acids. The germline V gene encodes CDR1 MNHNS and CDR2 SASEGT. CDR3 nucleotide sequence: TGTGCCAGCATTGGACAGACAGATGGCTACACCTTC. Translation gives CASIGQTDGYTF.

This chain links TRBV4-3 with TRBJ2-5; no firm D call. The CDR3 length is 15 residues. Germline values: CDR1 LGHNA, CDR2 YSLEER. Between the trimmed V and J ends, which lost 0 bases and 5 bases, there was a span of 13 bases. In nucleotides, the CDR3 is TGCGCCAGCAGCCAAGATGGTCGGAGTGGGGAGACCCAGTACTTC. Residues: CASSQDGRSGETQYF.

This chain uses TRBV6-6 with TRBJ1-2; the match to TRBD1 covers 7 bases. Trimming removed 7 bases from V and 7 bases from J; junction bases left unmatched: 12. CDR3 length: 14 residues. Per the germline V gene, CDR1 is MNHNY and CDR2 is SVGAGI (reference sequence). CDR3 nucleotide sequence: TGTGCCAGCACCACATTACAGGGGCGGGGTGGCTACACCTTC. Its translation: CASTTLQGRGGYTF.

J is TRBJ2-1 and V is TRBV20-1; D is unclear. The CDR3 has 11 residues. Trimming took off 4 bases at V and 9 bases at J, with 10 bases between the two ends. Germline V gene lookup returns CDR1 DFQATT and CDR2 SNEGSKA (reference sequence). The CDR3 nucleotides read TGCAGTGCTAACATCTTAGGTGAGCAGTTCTTC. Translating it yields CSANILGEQFF.